This T cell receptor (beta chain) is drawn from a study of cytomegalovirus exposure and HLA in healthy donors. With respect to this clone: The antigen remains unidentified.

In the PCR, 60 Vbeta and 13 Jbeta primers were used. The table came from immunoSEQ multiplex PCR; TCRdb's copy has only in-frame clones and leaves some out. The profile shows tens of thousands of clones, over 65% of them singletons. Study-level results: Analysis was carried out at a later point, and it linked a missense DCLRE1C variant to TCR beta V- and J-gene trimming.

The sequenced sample consisted of PBMCs. The clonotype comes from a man aged 50 to 60 in good health and CMV-seropositive.

The CDR3 region is CAWSVGSGRYNEQFF. CDR3 DNA: TGTGCCTGGAGTGTTGGTAGCGGGAGGTACAATGAGCAGTTCTTC. V is TRBV30 and J is TRBJ2-1; TRBD2 agrees at 10 bases. Germline CDR1 and CDR2: GTSNPN and SVGIG (reference sequence). With 0 bases clipped from V and 4 bases from J, the junction kept 3 bases outside the gene matches. The CDR3 has 15 residues. The complete variable domain, with remaining parts taken from reference TRBV30 and TRBJ2-1, reads SQTIHQWPATLVQPVGSPLSLECTVEGTSNPNLYWYRQAAGRGLQLLFYSVGIGQISSEVPQNLSASRPQDRQFILSSKKLLLSDSGFYLCAWSVGSGRYNEQFFGPGTRLTVL.